These 3 T cell receptor beta chains share one sample of origin, sequenced in a study of blood T cell repertoires in COVID-19. Measured with immunoSEQ multiplex PCR; TCRdb has only the in-frame clones, and not every one. This sample carries some 79,000 clones, around 89% of them seen once, and the ten largest clones take about 15%. Sequencing was performed on peripheral blood. The receptors here all came from a man in his 70s with active or convalescent COVID-19.

This clone has only a few counts. The CDR3 loop reads CASSRLAGVNTGELFF. The CDR3 nucleotides read TGTGCCAGCAGCCGACTAGCGGGAGTGAACACCGGGGAGCTGTTTTTT. J is TRBJ2-2 and V is TRBV6-2 or TRBV6-3; 12 nucleotides line up with TRBD2. The V gene's germline CDR1 is MNHEY and CDR2 SVGEGT. V shed 6 bases and J 1 base; nucleotides not matched to a gene: 3. The CDR3 is 16 amino acids.

V gene TRBV5-6 combines with J gene TRBJ2-3; TRBD2 is a possible D gene (5 bases). V shed 7 bases and J shed 4 bases, with 13 bases lying between them. The CDR3 covers 13 residues. CDR1 is SGHDT, CDR2 YYEEEE, per germline. The CDR3: CASRSGPPDTQYF. For the CDR3, the DNA is TGTGCCAGCCGCAGCGGCCCCCCAGATACGCAGTATTTT.

V and J are TRBV5-8 and TRBJ2-1, with 10 bases identical to TRBD2. The ends lost 5 bases at V and 4 bases at J; junction bases unmatched: 6. Germline V gives CDR1 SGHTS, CDR2 YDEGEE. The CDR3 runs 15 residues. The DNA for the CDR3 is TGTGCCAGCAGGAAGAGGACTAGCGGTTACAATGAGCAGTTCTTC. As protein: CASRKRTSGYNEQFF.